Below are 21 T cell receptor beta chains sequenced from a single sample in a study of T cells in Graves' hyperthyroidism and ophthalmopathy. RNA transcripts yielded amplified TCR beta CDR3 regions. RT-PCR in the first round (using the HTBI primer set) targeted the TCR CDR3. TCRdb redid the calling of the multiplex PCR reads with MiXCR, one entry per CDR3 protein. The repertoire includes a few hundred thousand distinct CDR3 sequences, roughly 13% of them detected once, and 5% to 6% sits in the top ten. The source material was blood. The receptors were gathered from a woman aged 18-29 years with Graves' hyperthyroidism.

CDR3 region: CASSQVGSSAGQGSNQPQHF. The CDR3 DNA reads as TGCGCCAGCAGCCAAGTAGGTAGTTCTGCAGGACAGGGGAGCAATCAGCCCCAGCATTTT. The chain recombines TRBV4-1 with TRBJ1-5, with 9 bases identical to TRBD1. Germline CDR1 MGHRA, CDR2 YSYEKL. This CDR3 contains 20 residues. Losses at the gene ends were 1 base for V and 1 base for J; bases not matched to a gene: 14.

A word on this clonotype: A junction boundary mismatches the germline segment, possibly from a read error. This sequence joins TRBV7-3 and TRBJ2-1, with D unresolved. Germline V gene data show CDR1 as SGHTA and CDR2 as FQGTGA. This CDR3 spans 15 amino acids. DNA for the CDR3: TGTGCCAACAGCTTAGGCTTTGGGTCCTACAATGAGCAGTTCTTC. This gives the protein CANSLGFGSYNEQFF.

This clonotype was counted a few times. The chain is built from TRBV5-1 and TRBJ1-1; D gene unclear. The CDR3 contains 16 residues. Trimming took off 1 base at V and 1 base at J, with 14 bases between the two ends. From germline, CDR1 is SGHRS and CDR2 YFSETQ. CDR3 DNA: TGCGCCAGCAGCTTGAGACCAGGAAGAAGGAACACTGAAGCTTTCTTT. Translated, it gives CASSLRPGRRNTEAFF.

This clonotype has ten or more counts. The rearrangement links TRBV6-1 to TRBJ1-3; D is unclear. V dropped 8 bases and J dropped 0 bases, with 14 bases sitting between them. The V gene's germline CDR1 is MNHNS and CDR2 SASEGT. This CDR3 is 15 amino acids long. As DNA, the CDR3 is TGTGCCAGCCGTTATGCGGCCGGCTCTGGAAACACCATATATTTT. It codes for CASRYAAGSGNTIYF.

The CDR3 loop is CASSWQGRVYGYTF. Written as DNA, the CDR3 is TGCGCCAGCAGCTGGCAGGGGCGCGTCTATGGCTACACCTTC. This rearrangement joins TRBV5-1 to TRBJ1-2; D perhaps matches TRBD1 (6 bases). The CDR3 length is 14 residues. CDR1 and CDR2 from the germline V gene are SGHRS and YFSETQ. Trimming shortened V by 3 bases and J by 4 bases, and 13 bases separated the two germline ends.

The table lists this clonotype with many counts. The CDR3 reads CAWSVSVGYTF. The CDR3 coding sequence is TGTGCCTGGAGTGTATCGGTTGGCTACACCTTC. This sequence joins TRBV30 and TRBJ1-2; D is unclear. There are 11 residues in the CDR3. Germline-derived CDR1 and CDR2 are GTSNPN and SVGIG (reference sequence). Deletions cut 0 bases from V and 7 bases from J, with 6 bases between.

The chain employs TRBV12-5 and TRBJ2-2, with D perhaps TRBD2 (6 bases). Germline V lookup: CDR1 LGHNT, CDR2 FRNRAP. V lost 4 bases and J 6 bases, leaving 12 bases between the germline ends. This CDR3 comprises 14 residues. CDR3 amino acids: CASGSPGGAGELFF. CDR3 DNA sequence: TGTGCTAGTGGTTCCCCCGGGGGTGCCGGGGAGCTGTTTTTT. Supplemented by reference TRBV12-5 and TRBJ2-2, the full variable domain reads DARVTQTPRHKVTEMGQEVTMRCQPILGHNTVFWYRQTMMQGLELLAYFRNRAPLDDSGMPKDRFSAEMPDATLATLKIQPSEPRDSAVYFCASGSPGGAGELFFGEGSRLTVL.

This clonotype was recorded at least ten times. V gene TRBV29-1 combines with J gene TRBJ2-3; 8 bases align to TRBD2. Germline lookup yields CDR1 SQVTM and CDR2 ANQGSEA. The CDR3 is made up of 13 amino acids. Germline trimming cut 7 bases from V and 2 bases from J; bases unmatched to any gene: 5. The chain's CDR3 is CSDLAGNTDTQYF. The CDR3 DNA reads as TGCAGCGACTTAGCGGGAAACACAGATACGCAGTATTTT.

The table lists this clonotype with a few counts. This sequence joins TRBV19 and TRBJ2-3; 13 bases fit TRBD2. Germline loops: CDR1 LNHDA, CDR2 SQIVND (reference sequence). Losses at the gene ends were 1 base for V and 3 bases for J; bases not matched to a gene: 1. The CDR3 loop spans 16 amino acids. The CDR3 region is CASSIGTSGRTDTQYF. Written as DNA, the CDR3 is TGTGCCAGTAGTATAGGGACTAGCGGGAGAACAGATACGCAGTATTTT.

This clonotype was seen repeatedly, ten times or more. V and J are TRBV10-3 and TRBJ1-2; D not certain. In germline, CDR1 is ENHRY, CDR2 SYGVKD. There are 12 residues in the CDR3. Trimming pared 0 bases from V and 5 bases from J, leaving 4 bases between. For the CDR3, the DNA is TGTGCCATCAGTGAGTCGGGGTATGGCTACACCTTC. Protein product: CAISESGYGYTF.

V gene TRBV30 combines with J gene TRBJ2-7; TRBD2 agrees at 11 bases. V was clipped by 1 base and J by 4 bases; unmatched bases: 3. Germline V gives CDR1 GTSNPN, CDR2 SVGIG (reference sequence). The CDR3 sequence is 14 residues long. The CDR3 DNA follows: TGTGCCTGGAGTGCGGGACTAGCGGTATACGAGCAGTACTTC. Protein: CAWSAGLAVYEQYF.

The sample holds many counts of this clonotype. This chain links TRBV7-2 with TRBJ2-3; 10 bases align to TRBD2. Germline V gene sequence: CDR1 SGHTA, CDR2 FQGNSA. V lost 7 bases, J lost 4 bases, and 14 bases stayed unmatched. The CDR3 runs 17 residues. In DNA form, the CDR3 reads TGTGCCAGCATCGAACTTCCGGGACTAGCGCGCTCAGATACGCAGTATTTT. Its protein product is CASIELPGLARSDTQYF.

This clonotype has just a few counts. This sequence joins TRBV6-6 and TRBJ2-7; tentative D call: TRBD2 (6 bases). The V gene's germline CDR1 is MNHNY and CDR2 SVGAGI (reference sequence). V lost 2 bases and J 1 base, leaving 12 bases between the germline ends. The CDR3 totals 15 residues. The CDR3, as DNA: TGTGCCAGCAGTTACCTTGCGGGGCCTTCCTACGAGCAGTACTTC. Translation: CASSYLAGPSYEQYF.

This clonotype was observed at least ten times. This rearrangement joins TRBV29-1 to TRBJ1-1, with D perhaps TRBD1 (5 bases). Trimming cost V 4 bases and J 11 bases, with 26 bases left between them. CDR1 and CDR2 (germline): SQVTM, ANQGSEA. The CDR3 extends over 15 amino acids. CDR3 sequence reads: CSVVSVGPSSSAAFF. The CDR3 coding sequence is TGCAGCGTTGTTTCGGTGGGGCCATCCTCGTCCGCGGCTTTCTTT.

The chain employs TRBV12-3 or TRBV12-4 and TRBJ2-7; 11 nucleotides match TRBD2. The junction had 8 bases not matched to a gene; V was cut back by 0 bases and J by 4 bases. This CDR3 is built from 17 residues. In nucleotides, the CDR3 is TGTGCCAGCAGTTTAGCGCTACGGGCTAGCGGGAGGTACGAGCAGTACTTC. Translating gives CASSLALRASGRYEQYF.

This clonotype came up a few times. The J gene is TRBJ2-1, the V gene TRBV29-1, with 12 bases that match TRBD2. V lost 6 bases, J lost 7 bases, and 7 bases stayed unmatched. The CDR3 length is 14 residues. Germline V gives CDR1 SQVTM, CDR2 ANQGSEA. This CDR3 is CSVELAGGRNEQFF. CDR3 bases: TGCAGCGTCGAACTAGCGGGAGGACGAAATGAGCAGTTCTTC.

This clonotype was counted at least ten times. The chain is built from TRBV6-1 and TRBJ2-7; D gene uncertain. V was pared by 2 bases and J by 7 bases, with 6 bases between. This CDR3 spans 11 amino acids. Germline CDR1 and CDR2: MNHNS and SASEGT. This CDR3 is CASSEPWEQYF. The DNA for the CDR3 is TGTGCCAGCAGTGAACCCTGGGAGCAGTACTTC.

The table lists this clonotype with many counts. V usage is TRBV30 and J usage is TRBJ1-5, with D uncertain. Germline assignment: CDR1 GTSNPN and CDR2 SVGIG (reference sequence). Trimming stripped 1 base from V and 4 bases from J, with 11 bases between. The CDR3 contains 14 residues. The CDR3 loop is CAWSGDRSNQPQHF. The CDR3 region has the DNA TGTGCCTGGAGTGGAGACCGTTCGAATCAGCCCCAGCATTTT. Complete variable domain (other parts from reference TRBV30 and TRBJ1-5): SQTIHQWPATLVQPVGSPLSLECTVEGTSNPNLYWYRQAAGRGLQLLFYSVGIGQISSEVPQNLSASRPQDRQFILSSKKLLLSDSGFYLCAWSGDRSNQPQHFGDGTRLSIL.

This clonotype has a count of ten or more. The rearrangement joins TRBV11-2 to TRBJ2-1, with a tentative D call TRBD2 (5 bases). Trimming took 1 base from V and 3 from J, leaving 10 bases between them. This CDR3 is 15 amino acids long. Germline V gene data show CDR1 as SGHAT and CDR2 as FQNNGV. This CDR3 reads CASSLGADDYNEQFF. Here the CDR3 DNA reads TGTGCCAGCAGCTTAGGAGCGGATGACTACAATGAGCAGTTCTTC.

This clonotype has ten or more counts. The chain recombines TRBV28 with TRBJ2-7; tentative D call: TRBD1 (5 bases). Germline values: CDR1 MDHEN, CDR2 SYDVKM. The CDR3 contains 15 residues. Trimming pared 5 bases from V and 2 bases from J, leaving 16 bases between. The CDR3 protein is CASSPGRVGAYEQYF. The DNA of the CDR3 is TGTGCCAGCAGTCCGGGCAGGGTCGGCGCCTACGAGCAGTACTTC.

This clonotype came up a few times. The chain couples TRBV7-2 to TRBJ2-1, with 9 bases identical to TRBD2. Looked up from germline, CDR1 is SGHTA and CDR2 is FQGNSA. V gave up 0 bases and J gave up 10 bases; unmatched junction bases: 1. The CDR3 covers 13 residues. CDR3 sequence: CASSLATSGEQFF. CDR3 DNA: TGTGCCAGCAGCTTAGCGACTAGCGGCGAGCAGTTCTTC.